The 13 T cell receptor beta chains reported below all come from one sample, sequenced in a study of monozygotic twins with inflammatory bowel disease. TCRdb re-called the 5' RACE reads and catalogs CDR3 proteins one per entry, DNA excluded. Recorded for this sample: around 190,000 distinct CDR3 sequences. Sequencing was carried out using blood. The receptors were sampled from a human donor with ulcerative colitis or Crohn's disease, or a healthy co-twin of an affected twin (not recorded which).

This chain uses TRBV27 with TRBJ1-1; the TCRdb D gene call, TRBD1, has no DNA to confirm it. Looked up from germline, CDR1 is MNHEY and CDR2 is SMNVEV (reference sequence). This CDR3 contains 19 residues. CDR3 residues: CASSLSSLRLTGTNTEAFF.

The chain uses TRBV20-1 and TRBJ1-2; the D call from TCRdb, TRBD1, cannot be confirmed without DNA. Germline values: CDR1 DFQATT, CDR2 SNEGSKA (reference sequence). The length of the CDR3 is 13 residues. CDR3 loop: CSAAAQGYYGYTF.

This chain joins TRBV12-3 or TRBV12-4 and TRBJ2-7; with no DNA, the TCRdb D assignment of TRBD1 cannot be verified. The CDR3 is 17 amino acids. The CDR3 here is CASSSTPGQGFPYEQYF.

The chain is built from TRBV6-5 and TRBJ1-5; TCRdb's assignment of TRBD1 cannot be checked, as there is no DNA. CDR3 length: 13 residues. Germline V gene lookup returns CDR1 MNHEY and CDR2 SVGAGI. The chain's CDR3 is CASSTGGDQPQHF.

V gene TRBV5-1 combines with J gene TRBJ2-5; TCRdb returns TRBD1, unconfirmable since there is no DNA. This CDR3 comprises 13 residues. Germline CDR1 reads SGHRS; CDR2 reads YFSETQ. CDR3 protein: CASSLTGPETQYF.

The V call is TRBV5-1, the J call TRBJ2-2; lacking DNA, the TRBD1 call made by TCRdb goes unchecked. Germline V CDR1 and CDR2: SGHRS, YFSETQ. The CDR3 consists of 15 residues. The CDR3 region is CASSPGIQATGELFF.

The chain couples TRBV5-5 to TRBJ2-2; the TRBD1 assignment by TCRdb is unverifiable without DNA. Per the germline V gene, CDR1 is SGHKS and CDR2 is YYEKEE (reference sequence). There are 15 residues in the CDR3. CDR3 sequence reads: CASSRWGDNTGELFF.

The chain employs TRBV18 and TRBJ1-2; TCRdb's D gene call, TRBD1, goes unchecked for lack of DNA. The CDR3 contains 15 residues. CDR1 and CDR2 from the germline V gene are KGHSH and LQKENI. CDR3 sequence: CASSPPRGSVGGYTF.

The rearrangement uses TRBV12-3 or TRBV12-4 and TRBJ2-1; TCRdb's D gene call, TRBD2, goes unchecked for lack of DNA. The CDR3 contains 16 residues. The chain's CDR3 is CASSSRAGGSYNEQFF.

V usage is TRBV28 and J usage is TRBJ2-7; with no DNA, the TCRdb D assignment of TRBD1 cannot be verified. Germline V gives CDR1 MDHEN, CDR2 SYDVKM. The CDR3 is 16 amino acids. CDR3 sequence: CASIPAGGFGTYEQYF. Based on the CDR3 plus reference TRBV28 and TRBJ2-7, the full variable domain is DVKVTQSSRYLVKRTGEKVFLECVQDMDHENMFWYRQDPGLGLRLIYFSYDVKMKEKGDIPEGYSVSREKKERFSLILESASTNQTSMYLCASIPAGGFGTYEQYFGPGTRLTVT.

V usage is TRBV4-1 and J usage is TRBJ1-2. CDR3 length: 14 amino acids. CDR1 is MGHRA, CDR2 YSYEKL, per germline. CDR3 region: CASSQEQTLYGYTF.

The chain combines TRBV12-3 or TRBV12-4 with TRBJ2-1; TCRdb returns TRBD2, unconfirmable since there is no DNA. The CDR3 covers 13 residues. The CDR3 loop is CASLEGTGNEQFF.

The chain links TRBV9 to TRBJ1-2. From germline, CDR1 is SGDLS and CDR2 YYNGEE. The CDR3 contains 11 residues. The CDR3: CASSMAAGYTF.